Following are 21 T cell receptor beta chains from one sample sequenced in a study of identical twins. Via MiXCR, TCRdb re-called the 5' RACE reads, giving one row per CDR3 protein. The table has roughly 1,500,000 distinct CDR3 sequences, about 30% seen once; the top ten hold 0.25% to 0.3%. The sequenced sample consisted of cord blood. The receptors shown here come from a newborn girl in good health.

The chain links TRBV28 to TRBJ1-2; TRBD1 matches at 8 bases. V lost 5 bases and J lost 4; bases outside the gene matches: 9. The CDR3 contains 15 residues. Germline V lookup: CDR1 MDHEN, CDR2 SYDVKM. The CDR3 spells CASSSPGTGSYGYTF. In DNA form, the CDR3 reads TGTGCCAGCAGTAGTCCCGGGACAGGTAGCTATGGCTACACCTTC.

This clonotype was seen many times. The chain is built from TRBV9 and TRBJ2-7; TRBD2 matches at 12 bases. After removal of 4 bases from V and 2 bases from J, the junction contained 4 bases not matched to a gene. Germline lookup yields CDR1 SGDLS and CDR2 YYNGEE. This CDR3 has 15 amino acids. The CDR3 DNA reads TGTGCCAGCAGCCCCCGGACTAGCGGGACCTACGAGCAGTACTTC. Amino acids: CASSPRTSGTYEQYF.

This clonotype has only a few counts. The gene calls are TRBV27 and TRBJ2-1, with 7 bases matching TRBD1. V lost 4 bases to trimming and J lost 5 bases; unmatched junction nucleotides: 11. CDR3 size: 16 residues. CDR1 and CDR2 from the germline V gene are MNHEY and SMNVEV (reference sequence). The CDR3 sequence is CASSWELQGPNNEQFF. The DNA of the CDR3 is TGTGCCAGCAGTTGGGAGTTACAGGGGCCTAACAATGAGCAGTTCTTC.

The CDR3 bases are TGTGCCAGCAGTGACAGACAGCATCACTCCTACGAGCAGTACTTC. As protein: CASSDRQHHSYEQYF. The chain links TRBV25-1 to TRBJ2-7; the D gene is possibly TRBD1 (5 bases). Trimming left V 3 bases short and J 0 bases short, with 12 bases between. Germline V gives CDR1 MGHDK, CDR2 SYGVNS. The CDR3 totals 15 residues.

This clonotype has only one observation. This chain joins TRBV12-3 or TRBV12-4 and TRBJ2-1; 7 bases line up with TRBD2. J lost 6 bases, V lost 3 bases, and 5 bases had no gene match. The CDR3 totals 14 residues. The CDR3 spells CASSFPSSGNEQFF. The CDR3 nucleotides are TGTGCCAGCAGTTTCCCCTCTAGCGGCAATGAGCAGTTCTTC.

This chain links TRBV3-1 with TRBJ1-4; D ambiguous. The germline V gene encodes CDR1 LGHDT and CDR2 YNNKEL (reference sequence). The CDR3 extends over 15 amino acids. Trimming removed 2 bases at V and 0 bases at J, with 7 bases between. The CDR3 DNA reads TGTGCCAGCAGCCAACCGGGTACAACTAATGAAAAACTGTTTTTT. It yields the protein CASSQPGTTNEKLFF.

The rearrangement joins TRBV20-1 to TRBJ1-5, with 7 nucleotides matching TRBD1. CDR1 and CDR2 from the germline V gene are DFQATT and SNEGSKA (reference sequence). After removal of 0 bases from V and 8 bases from J, the junction contained 7 bases not matched to a gene. This CDR3 is built from 14 residues. The CDR3 reads CSAREREGAKPQHF. The CDR3 nucleotides read TGCAGTGCTAGAGAAAGGGAGGGGGCGAAGCCCCAGCATTTT.

The V and J genes are TRBV7-2 and TRBJ1-2; D is possibly TRBD1 (5 bases). The CDR3 spans 15 residues. V dropped 3 bases and J dropped 4 bases, with 15 bases sitting between them. The germline V gene has CDR1 SGHTA and CDR2 FQGNSA. CDR3 nucleotide sequence: TGTGCCAGCAGCTTTGAGGGGACGACTTCCTATGGCTACACCTTC. It encodes CASSFEGTTSYGYTF.

This clonotype was counted a single time. This sequence joins TRBV10-2 and TRBJ2-5; 11 bases agree with TRBD1. The DNA end lines up better with TRBJ2-7; the J call may be wrong. The CDR3 is made up of 14 amino acids. Per the germline V gene, CDR1 is WSHSY and CDR2 is SAAADI. CDR3 nucleotide sequence: TGCGCCAGCGGACAGGGGGCAGGTTTGGCCGAGCAGTACTTC. Translation gives CASGQGAGLAEQYF.

This chain connects TRBV4-2 to TRBJ2-4, with 11 positions matching TRBD2. The J call may be mistaken, given a closer DNA end match to TRBJ2-7. The CDR3 loop spans 17 amino acids. Germline V gene sequence: CDR1 LGHNA, CDR2 YNFKEQ. CDR3 DNA sequence: TGTGCCAGCAGCCAGGAGCAACTAGCGGGAGTTTCAGGCGAGCAGTACTTC. This gives the protein CASSQEQLAGVSGEQYF.

This clonotype was observed a single time. The DNA of the CDR3 is TGTGCCAGCAGTTTAGGGAGGGCAAGGGACAGGGGCACTGAAGCTTTCTTT. Protein: CASSLGRARDRGTEAFF. V gene TRBV12-3 or TRBV12-4 combines with J gene TRBJ1-1; 10 bases fit TRBD1. The CDR3 is made up of 17 amino acids. V lost 1 base, J lost 4 bases, and 9 bases stayed unmatched.

This chain connects TRBV11-1 to TRBJ1-2; 7 nucleotides line up with TRBD1. CDR3 size: 16 residues. V trimming: 4 bases; J trimming: 6 bases; junction bases outside the gene matches: 14. The germline gives CDR1 SGHAT, CDR2 FQDESV (reference sequence). The CDR3 spells CASSSGRRQGTDGYTF. The CDR3 nucleotides are TGTGCCAGCAGCTCCGGGCGCAGACAGGGAACGGATGGCTACACCTTC.

This rearrangement joins TRBV28 to TRBJ1-5; D call uncertain. Germline V gene data show CDR1 as MDHEN and CDR2 as SYDVKM. V shed 10 bases and J shed 3 bases, with 16 bases lying between them. The CDR3 loop spans 14 amino acids. The CDR3, as DNA: TGTGCCACGACGCGGACCTTTACCAATCAGCCCCAGCATTTT. It specifies CATTRTFTNQPQHF.

The chain employs TRBV4-1 and TRBJ2-3; D is perhaps TRBD1 (5 bases). The CDR3 length is 16 residues. Germline values: CDR1 MGHRA, CDR2 YSYEKL. Deletions cut 1 base from V and 2 bases from J, with 13 bases between. CDR3 nucleotide sequence: TGCGCCAGCAGCCAAGGGACATCCTCTTACACAGATACGCAGTATTTT. This encodes CASSQGTSSYTDTQYF.

Points on this clonotype: The conserved final phenylalanine or tryptophan is absent from the CDR3, which likely points to a read error. This chain links TRBV5-1 with TRBJ2-1, with a tentative D call TRBD1 (6 bases). V lost 6 bases to trimming and J lost 0 bases, with 13 bases between them. This CDR3 is built from 15 residues. Germline V gives CDR1 SGHRS, CDR2 YFSETQ. In nucleotides, the CDR3 is TGCGCCAGCATTCAGGGGCTAGGCTCCTACAATGAGCAGTTCTAC. It encodes CASIQGLGSYNEQFY.

This clonotype has only a few counts. This rearrangement joins TRBV29-1 to TRBJ2-1, with 14 bases aligning to TRBD2. The CDR3 contains 16 residues. J gave up 0 bases and V 4 bases, and 2 bases lay outside the gene matches. Per the germline V gene, CDR1 is SQVTM and CDR2 is ANQGSEA. The CDR3 spells CSVAGTSGSSYNEQFF. CDR3 sequence (DNA): TGCAGCGTTGCCGGGACTAGCGGGAGCTCCTACAATGAGCAGTTCTTC.

The chain is built from TRBV7-2 and TRBJ1-6, with a tentative D call TRBD1 (5 bases). CDR1 is SGHTA and CDR2 is FQGNSA in the germline V gene. CDR3 length: 19 residues. Trimming stripped 2 bases from V and 4 bases from J, with 21 bases between. DNA for the CDR3: TGTGCCAGCAGCTTAAGGGGCCCGGGGCAGAGAGGGTATAATTCACCCCTCCACTTT. It codes for CASSLRGPGQRGYNSPLHF. Supplemented by reference TRBV7-2 and TRBJ1-6, the full variable domain reads GAGVSQSPSNKVTEKGKDVELRCDPISGHTALYWYRQSLGQGLEFLIYFQGNSAPDKSGLPSDRFSAERTGGSVSTLTIQRTQQEDSAVYLCASSLRGPGQRGYNSPLHFGNGTRLTVT.

The chain links TRBV7-9 to TRBJ2-7, with unresolved D. V dropped 2 bases and J dropped 7 bases, with 24 bases sitting between them. Germline V CDR1 and CDR2: SEHNR, FQNEAQ (reference sequence). This CDR3 has 17 amino acids. DNA for the CDR3: TGTGCCAGCAGCTTACGTCCAGGCCGCAGGTCCTACAATGAGCAGTACTTC. Its protein is CASSLRPGRRSYNEQYF.

The chain links TRBV21-1 to TRBJ2-3; TRBD1 was called by the table and not checked on the DNA. TRBV21-1 is a known pseudogene. CDR3 size: 17 residues. This CDR3 reads CASSKNTGQDRTDTQYF. In DNA, the CDR3 is TGTGCCAGCAGCAAAAACACTGGACAGGACCGCACAGATACGCAGTATTTT.

This chain joins TRBV28 and TRBJ1-3, with TRBD1 identical over 11 bases. Germline loops: CDR1 MDHEN, CDR2 SYDVKM. V was clipped by 4 bases and J by 1 base; unmatched bases: 9. This CDR3 has 18 residues. The CDR3 sequence is CASSSPGQGGLSGNTIYF. The CDR3 bases are TGTGCCAGCAGTTCCCCGGGACAGGGGGGTCTATCTGGAAACACCATATATTTT.

Only a few counts were recorded for this clonotype. V usage is TRBV28 and J usage is TRBJ2-3, with 10 bases identical to TRBD1. The CDR3 runs to 15 residues. V dropped 6 bases and J dropped 2; count of bases not matched to a gene: 5. Germline CDR1 is MDHEN and CDR2 is SYDVKM. This CDR3 reads CASRSDRGPTDTQYF. The CDR3 bases are TGTGCCAGCAGATCCGACAGGGGGCCCACAGATACGCAGTATTTT.